Listed below are T cell receptor beta chains from one sample, sequenced in a study of blood T cell repertoires in COVID-19. Profiling relied on immunoSEQ multiplex PCR, and the TCRdb table lists in-frame clones only, not all of them. The sample yields 150,000 to 200,000 clones, roughly 88% seen once. The sequenced sample was PBMCs or T cells enriched from blood (not recorded which). These receptors were collected from a woman aged 18-30 years who had recovered from COVID-19. Both conserved end residues are part of each CDR3. The order of the fields is V gene, D gene, clone size, J gene, CDR3 DNA, CDR3 protein. A D gene is named only where the DNA matches it firmly. Some rows mark clone size as missing; the rest say once, few, many or name a class of expanded clone.

v_call: TRBV2
d_call: TRBD2
clone_size: NA
j_call: TRBJ2-1
cdr3_nt: TGTGCCAGCAACCAAGGACTAGCGGAGTACAATGAGCAGTTCTTC
cdr3_aa: CASNQGLAEYNEQFF

v_call: TRBV6-5
d_call: NA
clone_size: NA
j_call: TRBJ1-1
cdr3_nt: TGTGCCAGCAGTCTCTTGAGTGGTTGGGCTTTCTTT
cdr3_aa: CASSLLSGWAFF

v_call: TRBV7-9
d_call: NA
clone_size: NA
j_call: TRBJ2-1
cdr3_nt: TGTGCCAGCAGCGTATTTAGCTACAATGAGCAGTTCTTC
cdr3_aa: CASSVFSYNEQFF

v_call: TRBV25-1
d_call: TRBD1
clone_size: NA
j_call: TRBJ2-7
cdr3_nt: TGTGCCAGCAAGTATAACAGGGGCGACGAGCAGTACTTC
cdr3_aa: CASKYNRGDEQYF

v_call: TRBV28
d_call: NA
clone_size: NA
j_call: TRBJ1-6
cdr3_nt: TGTGCCAGCAGTTTAATTGCGGGGTCCTCCTATAATTCACCCCTCCACTTT
cdr3_aa: CASSLIAGSSYNSPLHF

v_call: TRBV29-1
d_call: NA
clone_size: NA
j_call: TRBJ1-1
cdr3_nt: TGCAGCGTTGCTTCCGGGAACGAAGCTTTCTTT
cdr3_aa: CSVASGNEAFF

v_call: TRBV6-1
d_call: TRBD2
clone_size: few
j_call: TRBJ2-7
cdr3_nt: TGTGCCAGCAGTGAAATGTCGGGAGGGCCCTACGAGCAGTACTTC
cdr3_aa: CASSEMSGGPYEQYF

v_call: TRBV12-3/TRBV12-4
d_call: NA
clone_size: NA
j_call: TRBJ2-2
cdr3_nt: TGTGCCAGCAGTTTTGCGGGCACCGGGGAGCTGTTTTTT
cdr3_aa: CASSFAGTGELFF

v_call: TRBV3-1/TRBV3-2
d_call: NA
clone_size: NA
j_call: TRBJ1-2
cdr3_nt: TGTGCCAGCAGCCAAGGGGCAGGGGATGGTGGCTACACCTTC
cdr3_aa: CASSQGAGDGGYTF

v_call: TRBV27
d_call: NA
clone_size: NA
j_call: TRBJ1-6
cdr3_nt: TGTGCCAGCAGTTACGGGGAGAACGTTGGTAATTCACCCCTCCACTTT
cdr3_aa: CASSYGENVGNSPLHF

v_call: TRBV11-2
d_call: TRBD1
clone_size: NA
j_call: TRBJ1-2
cdr3_nt: TGTGCCAGCAGCTTTAGGACAGGGGGCTATGGCTACACCTTC
cdr3_aa: CASSFRTGGYGYTF

v_call: TRBV5-6
d_call: TRBD1
clone_size: NA
j_call: TRBJ1-5
cdr3_nt: TGTGCCAGCAGCCTGGGCGGGACAGGGGCGTCTCAGCCCCAGCATTTT
cdr3_aa: CASSLGGTGASQPQHF

v_call: TRBV2
d_call: TRBD2
clone_size: NA
j_call: TRBJ2-2
cdr3_nt: TGTGCCAGCAGGGGACTAGCGGGGGGATTTACCGGGGAGCTGTTTTTT
cdr3_aa: CASRGLAGGFTGELFF

v_call: TRBV29-1
d_call: NA
clone_size: NA
j_call: TRBJ2-7
cdr3_nt: TGCAGCGTTGAGGGGGGGCAGGGAAGCTCCTACGAGCAGTACTTC
cdr3_aa: CSVEGGQGSSYEQYF

v_call: TRBV9
d_call: TRBD2
clone_size: NA
j_call: TRBJ2-2
cdr3_nt: TGTGCCAGCAGCCCAACAGCGGGAGTCAATGGGGAGCTGTTTTTT
cdr3_aa: CASSPTAGVNGELFF

v_call: TRBV11-2
d_call: NA
clone_size: NA
j_call: TRBJ2-5
cdr3_nt: TGTGCCAGCAGCTTCGGAGGGGGCAAAGGCCAAGAGACCCAGTACTTC
cdr3_aa: CASSFGGGKGQETQYF

v_call: TRBV19
d_call: TRBD1
clone_size: NA
j_call: TRBJ1-2
cdr3_nt: TGTGCCAGTAGTACAGGGGGCGCGAACTATGGCTACACCTTC
cdr3_aa: CASSTGGANYGYTF

v_call: TRBV2
d_call: NA
clone_size: NA
j_call: TRBJ2-5
cdr3_nt: TGTGCCAGCGTCCTAGGGGTAGGGGAGACCCAGTACTTC
cdr3_aa: CASVLGVGETQYF

v_call: TRBV27
d_call: NA
clone_size: NA
j_call: TRBJ2-7
cdr3_nt: TGTGCCAGCAGTTTCTCCCCAGCCTACGAGCAGTACTTC
cdr3_aa: CASSFSPAYEQYF

v_call: TRBV5-6
d_call: NA
clone_size: few
j_call: TRBJ1-2
cdr3_nt: TGTGCCAGCAGCTTGGGCAGGGGCGCTGGTGGCTACACCTTC
cdr3_aa: CASSLGRGAGGYTF

v_call: TRBV10-3
d_call: TRBD2
clone_size: NA
j_call: TRBJ2-3
cdr3_nt: TGTGCCATCAGCACTAGCGGCCGAACTAGCACAGATACGCAGTATTTT
cdr3_aa: CAISTSGRTSTDTQYF

v_call: TRBV27
d_call: TRBD2
clone_size: NA
j_call: TRBJ2-1
cdr3_nt: TGTGCCAGCACCCTCCGGGTCTTGGCCCGGGCTAGCGGGAGGAGCTCCTACAATGAGCAGTTCTTC
cdr3_aa: CASTLRVLARASGRSSYNEQFF

v_call: TRBV7-3
d_call: TRBD1
clone_size: NA
j_call: TRBJ2-1
cdr3_nt: TGTGCCAGCAGAAGTGACAGGGGAAGCTACAATGAGCAGTTCTTC
cdr3_aa: CASRSDRGSYNEQFF

v_call: TRBV11-2
d_call: NA
clone_size: NA
j_call: TRBJ2-7
cdr3_nt: TGTGCCAGCAGCTCCTACCCTCTACGTGTGCAGTACTTC
cdr3_aa: CASSSYPLRVQYF